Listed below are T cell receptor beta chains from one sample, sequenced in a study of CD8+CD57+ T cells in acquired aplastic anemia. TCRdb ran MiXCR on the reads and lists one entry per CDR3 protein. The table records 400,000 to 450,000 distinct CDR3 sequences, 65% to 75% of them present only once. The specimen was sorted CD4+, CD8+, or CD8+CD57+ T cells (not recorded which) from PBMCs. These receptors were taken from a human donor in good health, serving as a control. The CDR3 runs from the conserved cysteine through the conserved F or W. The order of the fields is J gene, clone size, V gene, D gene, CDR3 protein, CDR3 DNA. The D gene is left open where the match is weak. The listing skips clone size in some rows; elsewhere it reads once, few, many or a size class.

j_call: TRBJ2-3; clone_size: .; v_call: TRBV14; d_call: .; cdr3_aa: CASSQGTARDTQYF; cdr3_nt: TGTGCCAGCAGCCAAGGGACAGCCCGGGATACGCAGTATTTT
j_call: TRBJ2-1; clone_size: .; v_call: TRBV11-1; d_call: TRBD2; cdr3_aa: CASIPAGAYNEQFF; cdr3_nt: TGTGCCAGTATCCCAGCGGGAGCATACAATGAGCAGTTCTTC
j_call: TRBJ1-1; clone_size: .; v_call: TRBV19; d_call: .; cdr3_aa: CASSSGGYTEAFF; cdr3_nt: TGTGCCAGTAGTTCCGGGGGGTACACTGAAGCTTTCTTT
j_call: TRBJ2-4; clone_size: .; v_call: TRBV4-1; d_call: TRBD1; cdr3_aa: CASSQNDQGDIIQYF; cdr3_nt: TGCGCCAGCAGCCAAAACGACCAGGGGGACATCATTCAGTACTTC
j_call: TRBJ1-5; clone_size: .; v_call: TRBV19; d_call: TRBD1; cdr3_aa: CASRRTGANNQPQHF; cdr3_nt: TGTGCCAGTAGGCGGACAGGGGCGAACAATCAGCCCCAGCATTTT
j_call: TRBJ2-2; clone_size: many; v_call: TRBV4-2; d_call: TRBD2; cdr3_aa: CASSQAGTSGGMNTGELFF; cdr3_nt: TGTGCCAGCAGCCAGGCGGGGACTAGCGGGGGGATGAACACCGGGGAGCTGTTTTTT
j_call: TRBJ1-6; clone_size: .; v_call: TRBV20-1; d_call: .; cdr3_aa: CSAMRRYSPVHF; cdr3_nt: TGCAGTGCTATGAGGAGGTATTCTCCAGTCCACTTT
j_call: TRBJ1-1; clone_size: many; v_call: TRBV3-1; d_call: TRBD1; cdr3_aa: CASSQRTGGYEAFF; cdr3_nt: TGTGCCAGCAGCCAAAGGACAGGGGGGTATGAAGCTTTCTTT
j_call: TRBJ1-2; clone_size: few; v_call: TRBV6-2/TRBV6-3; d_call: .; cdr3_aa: CASSYSKDSSYGYTF; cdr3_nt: TGTGCCAGCAGTTACTCCAAAGACAGCTCCTATGGCTACACCTTC
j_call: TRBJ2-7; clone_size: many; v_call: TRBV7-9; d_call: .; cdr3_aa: CASSSPRTGSYEQYF; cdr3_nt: TGTGCCAGCAGCTCCCCCCGGACGGGATCCTACGAGCAGTACTTC
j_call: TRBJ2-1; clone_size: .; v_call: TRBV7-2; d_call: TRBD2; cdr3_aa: CASSLVGAGGSEQFF; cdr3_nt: TGCGCCAGCAGCTTAGTCGGAGCGGGGGGAAGTGAGCAGTTCTTC
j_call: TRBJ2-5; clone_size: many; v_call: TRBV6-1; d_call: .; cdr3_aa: CASSGLGHRETQYF; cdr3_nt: TGTGCCAGCAGTGGATTGGGACACCGAGAGACCCAGTACTTC
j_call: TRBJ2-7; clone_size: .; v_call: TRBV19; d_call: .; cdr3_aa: CASTQVDTGAGNTQYF; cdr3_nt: TGCGCCAGCACCCAAGTGGATACGGGGGCTGGAAACACGCAATACTTC
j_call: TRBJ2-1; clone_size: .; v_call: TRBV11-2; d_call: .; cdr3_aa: CASSIDGYNEQFF; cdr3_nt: TGTGCCAGCAGCATCGACGGCTACAATGAGCAGTTCTTC
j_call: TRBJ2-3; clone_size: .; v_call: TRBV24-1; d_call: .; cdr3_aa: CASRAGGTQTQYF; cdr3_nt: TGTGCCAGCAGGGCCGGGGGCACTCAGACCCAGTATTTT
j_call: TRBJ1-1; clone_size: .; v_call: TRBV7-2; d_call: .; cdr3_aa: CASSSTPRQLNTEAFF; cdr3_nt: TGTGCCAGCAGCTCAACGCCGAGACAGTTGAACACTGAAGCTTTCTTT
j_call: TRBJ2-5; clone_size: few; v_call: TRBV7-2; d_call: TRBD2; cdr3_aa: CASSRTSGKTQETQYF; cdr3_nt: TGTGCCAGCTCACGCACTAGCGGCAAAACCCAAGAGACCCAGTACTTC
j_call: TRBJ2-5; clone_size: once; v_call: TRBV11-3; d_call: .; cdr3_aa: CASSLAMVSRETQYF; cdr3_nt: TGTGCCAGCAGCTTAGCGATGGTCAGTCGAGAGACCCAGTACTTC
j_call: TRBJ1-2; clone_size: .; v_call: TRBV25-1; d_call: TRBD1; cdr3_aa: CATSSPGQGFYGYTF; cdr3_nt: TGTGCCACCAGTAGCCCGGGACAGGGGTTCTATGGCTACACCTTC
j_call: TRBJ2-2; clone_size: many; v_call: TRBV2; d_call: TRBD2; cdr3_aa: CAALAGPINTGELFF; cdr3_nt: TGTGCCGCACTAGCGGGGCCGATCAACACCGGGGAGCTGTTTTTT
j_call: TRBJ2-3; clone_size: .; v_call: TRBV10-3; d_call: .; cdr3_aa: CAISESRDKDTQYF; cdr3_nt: TGTGCCATCAGTGAGTCGAGAGACAAAGATACGCAGTATTTT
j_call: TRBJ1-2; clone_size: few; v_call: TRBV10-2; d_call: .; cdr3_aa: CASSETGQVYGYTF; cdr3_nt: TGCGCCAGCAGTGAGACAGGGCAGGTCTATGGCTACACCTTC
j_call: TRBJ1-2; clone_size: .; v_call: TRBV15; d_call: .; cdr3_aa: CATSRGGTDYGYTF; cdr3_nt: TGTGCCACCAGCAGGGGGGGTACTGACTATGGCTACACCTTC
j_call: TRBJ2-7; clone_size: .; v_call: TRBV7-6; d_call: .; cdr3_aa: CASSPPGYATGQLF; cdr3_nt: TGTGCCAGCAGCCCGCCGGGGTACGCCACCGGGCAGCTGTTC
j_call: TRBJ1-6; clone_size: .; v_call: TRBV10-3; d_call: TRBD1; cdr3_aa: CAIRETGQSSYNSPLHF; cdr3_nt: TGTGCCATCAGGGAGACAGGGCAGAGCTCCTATAATTCACCCCTCCACTTT
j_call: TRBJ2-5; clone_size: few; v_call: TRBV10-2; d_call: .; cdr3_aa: CASGEGETQYF; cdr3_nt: TGCGCCAGCGGGGAAGGGGAGACCCAGTACTTC
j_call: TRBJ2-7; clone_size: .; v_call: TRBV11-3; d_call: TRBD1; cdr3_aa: CASTPRTGEQYF; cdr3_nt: TGTGCCAGCACCCCCCGGACAGGGGAGCAGTACTTC
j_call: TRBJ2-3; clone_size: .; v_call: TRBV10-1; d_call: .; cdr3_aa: CSSSRSTDTQYF; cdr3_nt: TGTAGCAGCAGCCGGAGCACAGATACGCAGTATTTT
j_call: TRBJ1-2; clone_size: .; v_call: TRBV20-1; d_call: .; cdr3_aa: CSAITTNTEDTF; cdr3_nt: TGCAGTGCTATCACAACGAACACTGAAGACACCTTC
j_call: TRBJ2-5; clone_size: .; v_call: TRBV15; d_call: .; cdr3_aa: CASASRHEETQYF; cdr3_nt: TGCGCCAGCGCCAGTAGACACGAAGAGACCCAGTACTTC
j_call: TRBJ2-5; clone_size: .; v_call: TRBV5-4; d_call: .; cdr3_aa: CASSAGYGKTQYF; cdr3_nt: TGTGCCAGCAGCGCGGGCTACGGGAAGACCCAGTACTTC
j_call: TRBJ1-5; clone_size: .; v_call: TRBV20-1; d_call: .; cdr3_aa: CSAGKGSSNQPQHF; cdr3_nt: TGCAGTGCCGGAAAGGGAAGTAGCAATCAGCCCCAGCATTTT
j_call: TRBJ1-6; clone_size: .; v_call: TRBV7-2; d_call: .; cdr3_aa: CASRLVVLVTASSYNSPLHF; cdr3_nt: TGTGCCAGCCGCTTAGTCGTCTTAGTCACGGCGAGCTCCTATAATTCACCCCTCCACTTT
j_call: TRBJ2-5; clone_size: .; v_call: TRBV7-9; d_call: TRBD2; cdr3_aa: CASSSRGGAWDTQYF; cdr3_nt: TGTGCCAGCAGCTCTAGGGGAGGGGCGTGGGACACCCAGTACTTC
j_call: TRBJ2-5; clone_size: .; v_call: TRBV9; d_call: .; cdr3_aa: CASSAEVGNQPQYF; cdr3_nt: TGTGCCAGCAGCGCCGAAGTCGGAAATCAGCCCCAGTACTTC
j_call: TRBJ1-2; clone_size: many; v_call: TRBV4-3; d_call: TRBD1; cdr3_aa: CASSRVTGEQTYGYTF; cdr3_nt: TGCGCCAGCAGCCGGGTTACAGGGGAACAGACCTATGGCTACACCTTC
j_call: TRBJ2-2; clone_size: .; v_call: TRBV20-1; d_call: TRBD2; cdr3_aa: CSAREGSRDTGELFF; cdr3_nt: TGCAGTGCTCGGGAGGGGAGCCGGGACACCGGGGAGCTGTTTTTT
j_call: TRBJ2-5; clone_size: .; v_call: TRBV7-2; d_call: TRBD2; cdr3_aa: CASSSGPGLEETQYF; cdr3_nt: TGTGCCAGCAGCTCGGGCCCGGGACTAGAAGAGACCCAGTACTTC
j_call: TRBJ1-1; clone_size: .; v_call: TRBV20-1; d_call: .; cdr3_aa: CSALTCSYNGTEAFF; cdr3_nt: TGCAGTGCTTTGACTTGCTCCTACAATGGCACTGAAGCTTTCTTT
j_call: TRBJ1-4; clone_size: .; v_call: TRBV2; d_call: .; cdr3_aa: CATTRGGLEKLFF; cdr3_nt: TGTGCCACCACTCGCGGGGGGCTTGAAAAACTGTTTTTT
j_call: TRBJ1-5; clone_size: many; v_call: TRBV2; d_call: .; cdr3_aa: CASNNQVSNQPQHF; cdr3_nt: TGTGCCAGCAACAACCAGGTTAGCAATCAGCCCCAGCATTTT
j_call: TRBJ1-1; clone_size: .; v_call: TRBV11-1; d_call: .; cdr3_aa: CASSTSQATKVAFF; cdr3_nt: TGTGCCAGCAGCACCAGCCAGGCCACCAAGGTGGCTTTCTTT
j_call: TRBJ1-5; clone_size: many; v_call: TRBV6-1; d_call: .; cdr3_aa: CASSEWGSYQPQHF; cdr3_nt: TGTGCCAGCAGTGAATGGGGCAGCTATCAGCCCCAGCATTTT
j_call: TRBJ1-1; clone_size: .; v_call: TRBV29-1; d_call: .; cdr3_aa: CSVRAPDTNEALF; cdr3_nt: TGCAGCGTAAGAGCGCCAGACACCAATGAAGCTTTGTTT
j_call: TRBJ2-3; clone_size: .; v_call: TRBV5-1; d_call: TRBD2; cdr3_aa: CASSLVLAGGPNTQYF; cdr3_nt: TGCGCCAGCAGCTTGGTGCTAGCGGGGGGGCCAAATACGCAGTATTTT
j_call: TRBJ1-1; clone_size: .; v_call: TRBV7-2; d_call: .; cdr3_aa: CASSGTGGMDQDLF; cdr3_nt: TGTGCCAGCAGCGGTACCGGAGGGATGGACCAAGATTTGTTT
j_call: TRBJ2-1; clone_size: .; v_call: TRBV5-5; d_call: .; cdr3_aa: CASKKGTVLNEQFF; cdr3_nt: TGTGCCAGTAAAAAGGGCACGGTGCTGAATGAGCAGTTCTTC
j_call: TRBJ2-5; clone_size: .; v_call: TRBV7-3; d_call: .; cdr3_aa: CASSRASREQTTQF; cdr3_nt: TGTGCCAGCAGCAGAGCTAGCCGCGAGCAAACCACCCAGTTC
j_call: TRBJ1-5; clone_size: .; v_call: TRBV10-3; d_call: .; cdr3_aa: CASSYRTENQPQHF; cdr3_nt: TGTGCCAGCAGTTACAGGACTGAAAATCAGCCCCAGCATTTT
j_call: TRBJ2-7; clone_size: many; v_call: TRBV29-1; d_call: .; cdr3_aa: CSVEVQGRLSYEQYF; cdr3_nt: TGCAGCGTTGAAGTTCAAGGACGGCTAAGCTACGAGCAGTACTTC
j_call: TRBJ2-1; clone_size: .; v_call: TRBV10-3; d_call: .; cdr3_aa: CAIMGYASGEQFF; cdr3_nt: TGTGCCATCATGGGCTACGCTTCCGGCGAGCAGTTCTTC
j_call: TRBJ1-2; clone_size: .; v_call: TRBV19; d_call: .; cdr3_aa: CASSIDRDSGYTF; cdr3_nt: TGTGCCAGTAGTATAGATCGGGACTCTGGCTACACCTTC
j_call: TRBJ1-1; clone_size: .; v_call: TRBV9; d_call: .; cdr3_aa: CASSSDANTEAFF; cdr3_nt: TGTGCCAGCAGCTCCGACGCGAACACTGAAGCTTTCTTT
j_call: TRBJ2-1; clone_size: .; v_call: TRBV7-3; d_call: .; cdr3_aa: CASSFPGADYNEQVF; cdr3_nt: TGTGCCAGCAGCTTCCCGGGAGCGGACTACAATGAGCAGGTCTTC
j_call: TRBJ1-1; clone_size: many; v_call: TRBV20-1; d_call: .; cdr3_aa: CSARDTYESTEAFF; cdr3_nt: TGCAGTGCTAGGGACACCTATGAGAGCACTGAAGCTTTCTTT
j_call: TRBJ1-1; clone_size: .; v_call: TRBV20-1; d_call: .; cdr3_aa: CSAHRNTEAFF; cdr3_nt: TGCAGTGCTCACCGGAACACTGAAGCTTTCTTT
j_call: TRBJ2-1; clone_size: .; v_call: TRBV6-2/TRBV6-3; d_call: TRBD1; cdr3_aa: CASTTGIRGNEQFF; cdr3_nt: TGTGCCAGCACGACAGGGATTAGGGGGAATGAGCAGTTCTTC
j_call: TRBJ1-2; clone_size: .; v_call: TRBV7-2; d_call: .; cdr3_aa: CASSLGGGWVTNYGYTF; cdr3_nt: TGTGCCAGCAGCTTAGGCGGGGGGTGGGTCACTAACTATGGCTACACCTTC
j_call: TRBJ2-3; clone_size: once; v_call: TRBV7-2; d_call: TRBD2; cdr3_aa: CASSSGLASDTQYF; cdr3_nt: TGTGCCAGCAGCTCCGGACTAGCTTCGGATACGCAGTATTTT